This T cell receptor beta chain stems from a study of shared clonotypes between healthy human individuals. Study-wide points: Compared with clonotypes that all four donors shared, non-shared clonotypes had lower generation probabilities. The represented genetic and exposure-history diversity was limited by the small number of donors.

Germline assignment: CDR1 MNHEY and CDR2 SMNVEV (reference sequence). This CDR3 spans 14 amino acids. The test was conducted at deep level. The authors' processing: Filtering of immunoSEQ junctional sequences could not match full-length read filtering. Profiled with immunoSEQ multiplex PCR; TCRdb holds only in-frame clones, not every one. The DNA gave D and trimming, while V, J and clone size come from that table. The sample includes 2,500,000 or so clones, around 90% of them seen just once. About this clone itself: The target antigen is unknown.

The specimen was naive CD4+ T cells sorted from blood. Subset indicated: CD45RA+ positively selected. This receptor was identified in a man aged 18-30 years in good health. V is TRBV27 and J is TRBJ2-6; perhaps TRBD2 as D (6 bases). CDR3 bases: TGTGCTTCCGGGCGGGGTGCTGGGGCCAACGTCCTGACTTTC. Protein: CASGRGAGANVLTF. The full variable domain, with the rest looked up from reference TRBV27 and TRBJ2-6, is EAQVTQNPRYLITVTGKKLTVTCSQNMNHEYMSWYRQDPGLGLRQIYYSMNVEVTDKGDVPEGYKVSRKEKRNFPLILESPSPNQTSLYFCASGRGAGANVLTFGAGSRLTVL.